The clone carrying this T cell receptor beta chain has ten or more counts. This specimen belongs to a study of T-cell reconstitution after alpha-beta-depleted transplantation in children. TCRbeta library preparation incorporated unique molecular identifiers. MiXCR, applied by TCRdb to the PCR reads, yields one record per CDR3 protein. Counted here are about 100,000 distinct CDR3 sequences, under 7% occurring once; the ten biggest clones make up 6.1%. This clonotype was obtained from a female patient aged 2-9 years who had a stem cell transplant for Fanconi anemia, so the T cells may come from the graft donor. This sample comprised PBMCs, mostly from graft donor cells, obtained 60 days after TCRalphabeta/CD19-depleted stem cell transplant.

CDR3 sequence (DNA): TGTGCCAGCAGCTTATGGTCGGGGGGAGTGCAGTACTTC. Amino acids: CASSLWSGGVQYF. The rearrangement joins TRBV7-2 to TRBJ2-7; 7 bases match TRBD2. Germline V gives CDR1 SGHTA, CDR2 FQGNSA. The CDR3 loop spans 13 amino acids. Trimming cost V 2 bases and J 9 bases; bases outside gene matches: 7.